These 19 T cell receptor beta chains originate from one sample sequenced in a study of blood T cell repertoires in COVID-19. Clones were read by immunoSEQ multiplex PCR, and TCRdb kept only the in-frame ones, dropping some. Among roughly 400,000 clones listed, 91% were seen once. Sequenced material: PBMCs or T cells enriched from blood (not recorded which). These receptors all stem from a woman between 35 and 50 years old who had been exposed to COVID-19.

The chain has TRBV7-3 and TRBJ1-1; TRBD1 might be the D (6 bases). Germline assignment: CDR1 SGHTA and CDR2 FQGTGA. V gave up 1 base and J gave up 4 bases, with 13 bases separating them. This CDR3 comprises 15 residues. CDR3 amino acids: CASSLSGGQVTEAFF. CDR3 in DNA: TGTGCCAGCAGCTTAAGCGGGGGCCAGGTCACTGAAGCTTTCTTT.

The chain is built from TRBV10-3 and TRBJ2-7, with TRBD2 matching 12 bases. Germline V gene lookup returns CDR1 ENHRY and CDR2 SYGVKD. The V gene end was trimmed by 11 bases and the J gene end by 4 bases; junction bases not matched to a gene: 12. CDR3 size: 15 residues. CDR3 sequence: CASARASGGAYEQYF. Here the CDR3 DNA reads TGTGCCTCGGCGAGGGCTAGCGGGGGGGCGTACGAGCAGTACTTC.

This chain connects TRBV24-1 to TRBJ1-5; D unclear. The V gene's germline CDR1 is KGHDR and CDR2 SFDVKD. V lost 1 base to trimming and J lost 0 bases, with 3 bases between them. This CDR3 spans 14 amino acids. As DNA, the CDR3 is TGTGCCACCAGTGATTTCGGTAGCAATCAGCCCCAGCATTTT. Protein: CATSDFGSNQPQHF.

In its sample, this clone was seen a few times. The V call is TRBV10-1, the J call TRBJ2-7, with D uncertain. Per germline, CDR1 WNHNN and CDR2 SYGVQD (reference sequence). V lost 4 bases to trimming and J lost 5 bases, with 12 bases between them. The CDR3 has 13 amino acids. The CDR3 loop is CASSGYTQDEQYF. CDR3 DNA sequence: TGCGCCAGCAGTGGATACACCCAGGACGAGCAGTACTTC.

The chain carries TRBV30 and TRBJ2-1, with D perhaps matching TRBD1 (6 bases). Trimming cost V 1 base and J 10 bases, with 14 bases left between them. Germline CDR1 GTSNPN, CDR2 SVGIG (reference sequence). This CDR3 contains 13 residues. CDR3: CAWSAQRTAEQFF. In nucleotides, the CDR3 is TGTGCCTGGAGTGCCCAACGGACAGCCGAGCAGTTCTTC.

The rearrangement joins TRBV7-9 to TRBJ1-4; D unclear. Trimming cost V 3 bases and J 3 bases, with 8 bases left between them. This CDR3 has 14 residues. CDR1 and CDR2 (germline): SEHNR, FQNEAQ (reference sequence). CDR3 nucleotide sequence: TGTGCCAGCAGCTTGCAACAGTCTAATGAAAAACTGTTTTTT. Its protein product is CASSLQQSNEKLFF.

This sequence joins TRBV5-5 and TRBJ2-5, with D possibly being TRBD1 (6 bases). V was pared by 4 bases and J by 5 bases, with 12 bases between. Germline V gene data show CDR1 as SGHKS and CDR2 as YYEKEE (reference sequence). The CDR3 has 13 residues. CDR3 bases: TGTGCCAGCAGCGTACAGGGTTGGGAGACCCAGTACTTC. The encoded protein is CASSVQGWETQYF.

CDR3 nucleotide sequence: TGTGCCAGCAGCGGAGGGGGCGCCTTGTCCACTGAAGCTTTCTTT. Protein sequence: CASSGGGALSTEAFF. The chain is built from TRBV14 and TRBJ1-1, with 7 nucleotides matching TRBD1. Trimming removed 5 bases from V and 4 bases from J; junction bases left unmatched: 10. Germline V gene sequence: CDR1 SGHDN, CDR2 FVKESK. The CDR3 is 15 amino acids.

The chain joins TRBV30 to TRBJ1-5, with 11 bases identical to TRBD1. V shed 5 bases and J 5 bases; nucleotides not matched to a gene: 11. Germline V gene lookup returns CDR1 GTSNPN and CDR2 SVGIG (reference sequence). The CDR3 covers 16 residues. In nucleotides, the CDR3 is TGTGCCTGGGGGAGCTCACGGACAGGGGGCCATCAGCCCCAGCATTTT. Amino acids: CAWGSSRTGGHQPQHF. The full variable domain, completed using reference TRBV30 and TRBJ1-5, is SQTIHQWPATLVQPVGSPLSLECTVEGTSNPNLYWYRQAAGRGLQLLFYSVGIGQISSEVPQNLSASRPQDRQFILSSKKLLLSDSGFYLCAWGSSRTGGHQPQHFGDGTRLSIL.

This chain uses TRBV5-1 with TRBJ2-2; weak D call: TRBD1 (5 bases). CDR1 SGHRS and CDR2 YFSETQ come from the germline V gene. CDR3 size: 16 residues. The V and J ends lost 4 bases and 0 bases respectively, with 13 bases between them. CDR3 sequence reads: CASSPGHSANTGELFF. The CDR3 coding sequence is TGCGCCAGCAGCCCTGGACACTCCGCGAACACCGGGGAGCTGTTTTTT.

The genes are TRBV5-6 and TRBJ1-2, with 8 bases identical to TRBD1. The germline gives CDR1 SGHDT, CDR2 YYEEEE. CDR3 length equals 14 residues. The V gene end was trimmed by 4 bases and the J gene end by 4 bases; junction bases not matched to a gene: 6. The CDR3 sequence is CASSPDRVVYGYTF. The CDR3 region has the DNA TGTGCCAGCAGCCCGGACAGGGTGGTCTATGGCTACACCTTC.

The CDR3 spells CASSGGLAGLNTGELFF. CDR3 bases: TGCGCCAGCAGCGGGGGACTAGCGGGATTGAACACCGGGGAGCTGTTTTTT. The chain carries TRBV5-1 and TRBJ2-2, with 13 bases matching TRBD2. Germline trimming cut 4 bases from V and 1 base from J; bases unmatched to any gene: 4. The CDR3 totals 17 residues. Germline V gene data show CDR1 as SGHRS and CDR2 as YFSETQ.

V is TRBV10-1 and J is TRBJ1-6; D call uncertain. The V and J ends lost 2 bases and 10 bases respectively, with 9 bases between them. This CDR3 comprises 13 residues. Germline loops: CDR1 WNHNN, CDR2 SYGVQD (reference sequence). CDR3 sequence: CASSEGTRSPLHF. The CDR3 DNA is TGCGCCAGCAGTGAGGGCACACGCTCACCCCTCCACTTT.

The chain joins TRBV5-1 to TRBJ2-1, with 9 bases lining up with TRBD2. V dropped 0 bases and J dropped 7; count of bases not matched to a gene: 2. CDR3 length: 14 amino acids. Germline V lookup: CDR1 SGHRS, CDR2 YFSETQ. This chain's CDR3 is CASSLVAGVNEQFF. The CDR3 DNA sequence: TGCGCCAGCAGCTTGGTAGCGGGAGTGAATGAGCAGTTCTTC.

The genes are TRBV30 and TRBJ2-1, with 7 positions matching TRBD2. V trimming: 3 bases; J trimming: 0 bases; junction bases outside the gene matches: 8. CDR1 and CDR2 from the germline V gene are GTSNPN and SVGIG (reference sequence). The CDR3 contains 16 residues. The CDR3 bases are TGTGCCTGGAGGGTATTAGCGGGTAACTCCTACAATGAGCAGTTCTTC. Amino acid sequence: CAWRVLAGNSYNEQFF.

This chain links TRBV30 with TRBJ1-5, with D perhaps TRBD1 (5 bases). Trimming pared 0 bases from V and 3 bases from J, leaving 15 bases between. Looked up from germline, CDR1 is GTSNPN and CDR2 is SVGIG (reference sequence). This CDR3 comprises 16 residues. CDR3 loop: CAWSVAWGLVNQPQHF. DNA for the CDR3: TGTGCCTGGAGTGTAGCTTGGGGACTTGTCAATCAGCCCCAGCATTTT. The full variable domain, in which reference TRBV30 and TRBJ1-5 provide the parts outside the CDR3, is SQTIHQWPATLVQPVGSPLSLECTVEGTSNPNLYWYRQAAGRGLQLLFYSVGIGQISSEVPQNLSASRPQDRQFILSSKKLLLSDSGFYLCAWSVAWGLVNQPQHFGDGTRLSIL.

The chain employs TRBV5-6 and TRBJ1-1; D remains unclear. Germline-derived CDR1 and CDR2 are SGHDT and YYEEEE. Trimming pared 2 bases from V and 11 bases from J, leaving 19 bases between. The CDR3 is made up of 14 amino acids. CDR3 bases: TGTGCCAGCAGCTTAGCCCCTGGTACCCAAAGTGCTTTCTTT. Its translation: CASSLAPGTQSAFF.

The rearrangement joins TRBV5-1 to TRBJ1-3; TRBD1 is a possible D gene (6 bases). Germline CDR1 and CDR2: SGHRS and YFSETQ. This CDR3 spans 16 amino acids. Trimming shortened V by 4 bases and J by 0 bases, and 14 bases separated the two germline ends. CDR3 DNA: TGCGCCAGCAGCCGGACAGACCCGAGCTCTGGAAACACCATATATTTT. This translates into CASSRTDPSSGNTIYF.

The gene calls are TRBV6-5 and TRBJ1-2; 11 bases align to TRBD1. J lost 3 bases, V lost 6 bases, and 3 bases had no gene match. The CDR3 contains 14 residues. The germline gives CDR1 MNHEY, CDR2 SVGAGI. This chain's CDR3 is CASRDRGLDYGYTF. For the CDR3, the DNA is TGTGCCAGCAGGGACAGGGGGCTGGACTATGGCTACACCTTC.